This is a list of T cell receptor beta chains from one sample in a study of T cells in tuberculosis. This table comes from immunoSEQ multiplex PCR, and its TCRdb copy is limited to in-frame clones, with some not included. This repertoire shows about 59,000 clones, about 86% found once; its top ten account for more than 10%. The sequenced sample was CD1b-GMM tetramer-negative cells sorted from PBMCs. These receptor sequences come from an adult woman with latent tuberculosis. CDR3s include the opening cysteine and the closing phenylalanine or tryptophan. A D gene is named only where the DNA matches it firmly. The size of a clone is reported for some rows only, either as once, few or many, or as a class for expanded clones.

.	TRBV7-8	.	TRBJ2-3	CASSFTLLSGDTQYF	TGTGCCAGCAGCTTCACCCTCCTAAGCGGGGATACGCAGTATTTT
once	TRBV7-9	.	TRBJ2-7	CASSLGQGARNEQYF	TGTGCCAGCAGCTTAGGGCAGGGCGCAAGGAACGAGCAGTACTTC
.	TRBV5-1	TRBD2	TRBJ2-2	CASGTSAGNTGELFF	TGCGCCAGCGGGACTTCAGCGGGAAACACCGGGGAGCTGTTTTTT
.	TRBV7-9	.	TRBJ1-2	CASSTLEGMSLYGYTF	TGTGCCAGCAGCACATTAGAGGGTATGAGTCTCTATGGCTACACCTTC
once	TRBV7-9	.	TRBJ1-1	CASSITGIEAFF	TGTGCCAGCAGCATCACCGGGATTGAAGCTTTCTTT
.	TRBV11-2	.	TRBJ1-6	CASRAGLGSPLHF	TGTGCCAGCAGGGCAGGGTTAGGATCACCCCTCCACTTT
few	TRBV21-1	.	TRBJ2-1	CASSKTLAGGLYNEQFF	TGTGCCAGCAGCAAAACCCTAGCGGGAGGCCTCTACAATGAGCAGTTCTTC
.	TRBV7-8	.	TRBJ2-5	CASSSMTGGETQYF	TGTGCCAGCAGCTCTATGACTGGGGGGGAGACCCAGTACTTC
.	TRBV11-3	.	TRBJ2-5	CASSIGQRETQYF	TGTGCCAGCAGCATTGGACAGAGAGAGACCCAGTACTTC
.	TRBV19	.	TRBJ1-1	CASSKASTEAFF	TGTGCCAGTAGTAAAGCGTCCACTGAAGCTTTCTTT
.	TRBV2	TRBD2	TRBJ2-5	CASSLTSETQYF	TGTGCCAGCAGTTTGACTAGCGAGACCCAGTACTTC
.	TRBV5-1	TRBD1	TRBJ2-2	CASRPTRDRGPYTGELFF	TGCGCCAGCAGACCGACCCGGGACAGGGGACCCTACACCGGGGAGCTGTTTTTT
.	TRBV7-6	.	TRBJ2-1	CASSLAGGGRSNEQFF	TGTGCCAGCAGCTTAGCGGGGGGGGGCAGAAGCAATGAGCAGTTCTTC
.	TRBV9	TRBD2	TRBJ2-7	CASSASGGTYEQYF	TGTGCCAGCAGCGCGAGCGGGGGGACCTACGAGCAGTACTTC
.	TRBV19	TRBD2	TRBJ2-1	CASSLPAGGPYNEQFF	TGTGCCAGTAGTCTCCCAGCGGGGGGGCCTTACAATGAGCAGTTCTTC
.	TRBV19	.	TRBJ2-1	CASSISADGLEQFF	TGTGCCAGTAGTATCTCCGCCGACGGACTTGAGCAGTTCTTC
.	TRBV18	TRBD2	TRBJ2-1	CASSPARLAGASYNEQFF	TGTGCCAGCTCACCCGCCCGACTAGCGGGGGCGTCCTACAATGAGCAGTTCTTC
.	TRBV7-9	.	TRBJ2-3	CASSFMGTTDTQYF	TGTGCCAGCAGCTTCATGGGGACTACAGATACGCAGTATTTT
.	TRBV7-6	.	TRBJ2-3	CASSPGRGRLGGDTQYF	TGTGCCAGCAGCCCCGGGCGGGGAAGGTTGGGTGGAGATACGCAGTATTTT
.	TRBV28	.	TRBJ1-2	CASSSIISSHYTF	TGTGCCAGCAGCTCCATTATCTCAAGCCACTACACCTTC
.	TRBV12-5	.	TRBJ2-1	CASVWRGPLGEQFF	TGTGCTAGTGTTTGGCGGGGGCCCTTAGGGGAGCAGTTCTTC
.	TRBV19	TRBD1	TRBJ1-5	CASSIGTVDNFYSNQPQHF	TGTGCCAGTAGTATCGGGACAGTCGACAATTTTTATAGCAATCAGCCCCAGCATTTT
.	TRBV15	TRBD1	TRBJ1-4	CATSRGQGKGLGEKLFF	TGTGCCACCAGCAGGGGACAGGGGAAGGGTTTGGGTGAAAAACTGTTTTTT
few	TRBV11-3	TRBD2	TRBJ2-7	CASSSGLREQYF	TGTGCCAGCAGCTCGGGACTAAGGGAGCAGTACTTC
once	TRBV19	TRBD2	TRBJ2-1	CASSIPGLADNEQFF	TGTGCCAGTAGTATCCCGGGACTAGCGGACAATGAGCAGTTCTTC